The rows below give T cell receptor beta chains drawn from one sample of a study of cytomegalovirus exposure and HLA in healthy donors. Some clones are missing from TCRdb's copy, which holds only in-frame ones; the method was immunoSEQ multiplex PCR. The sample records about 130,000 clones, 80% being singletons. Sequencing was performed on PBMCs. These receptors originate from a female donor in good health and CMV-seronegative. The CDR3 runs from the conserved cysteine through the conserved F or W.

V,J,CDR3
TRBV18,TRBJ2-7,CASSPRTGASSEQYF
TRBV6-5,TRBJ2-2,CASTREGLTGELFF
TRBV5-4,TRBJ2-7,CASSSQRGKGYEQYF
TRBV6-5,TRBJ2-5,CASRLLAVQETQYF
TRBV5-4,TRBJ1-2,CASSLGALGYTF
TRBV15,TRBJ1-5,CATSSDIGRQPQHF
TRBV2,TRBJ2-7,CASSEAASLSEQYF
TRBV5-8,TRBJ1-5,CASSLGRGAQPQHF
TRBV19,TRBJ1-4,CASSGTGVYEKLFF
TRBV18,TRBJ1-4,CASSPGQSEKLFF
TRBV2,TRBJ2-4,CASSDGGGNIQYF
TRBV6-1,TRBJ2-4,CASSGMGASYENIQYF
TRBV6-1,TRBJ2-3,CASSPQSGSTDTQYF
TRBV19,TRBJ2-7,CASKASGSREQYF
TRBV5-6,TRBJ2-1,CASSPGVGGTYNEQFF
TRBV6-5,TRBJ1-3,CASTRGSSGNTIYF
TRBV5-4,TRBJ1-1,CASSILGTGSDTEAFF
TRBV10-3,TRBJ2-7,CAISLQGANEQYF
TRBV5-1,TRBJ2-5,CASSLGLAGGETQYF
TRBV7-7,TRBJ2-3,CASSQGGGVGDTQYF
TRBV19,TRBJ1-5,CASKLFGSNQPQHF
TRBV5-1,TRBJ1-5,CASSLTGGRNQPQHF
TRBV19,TRBJ2-3,CASSPGHLVYDTQYF
TRBV6-6,TRBJ2-7,CASSRQGGVYEQYF
TRBV19,TRBJ2-5,CASRDGTGDRSGRTQYF
TRBV27,TRBJ2-7,CASSRSSGSIYEQYF
TRBV15,TRBJ1-1,CATSRDGRQSEAFF
TRBV25-1,TRBJ1-6,CASSESGSPLHF
TRBV30,TRBJ2-2,CAWSAQSRTGELFF
TRBV7-9,TRBJ1-2,CASSLTGRRGNYGYTF
TRBV9,TRBJ1-6,CASSPGNSPLHF
TRBV28,TRBJ1-1,CASSLTSRGTEAFF
TRBV5-8,TRBJ1-1,CASSLVQGNSLNTEAFF
TRBV28,TRBJ1-2,CASSLLPTGNVYGYTF
TRBV9,TRBJ2-1,CASSGGDRQGGEQFF
TRBV9,TRBJ2-6,CASSVDPSDRPQSGANVLTF
TRBV2,TRBJ1-1,CGSRVGTGGHEAFF
TRBV2,TRBJ1-5,CASSDRTGDQPQHF
TRBV14,TRBJ2-3,CASRHTDTQYF
TRBV5-4,TRBJ1-4,CASSARDQDEKLFF
TRBV19,TRBJ2-7,CASSIGRQHYEQYF
TRBV6-1,TRBJ1-4,CASSALSSNEKLFF